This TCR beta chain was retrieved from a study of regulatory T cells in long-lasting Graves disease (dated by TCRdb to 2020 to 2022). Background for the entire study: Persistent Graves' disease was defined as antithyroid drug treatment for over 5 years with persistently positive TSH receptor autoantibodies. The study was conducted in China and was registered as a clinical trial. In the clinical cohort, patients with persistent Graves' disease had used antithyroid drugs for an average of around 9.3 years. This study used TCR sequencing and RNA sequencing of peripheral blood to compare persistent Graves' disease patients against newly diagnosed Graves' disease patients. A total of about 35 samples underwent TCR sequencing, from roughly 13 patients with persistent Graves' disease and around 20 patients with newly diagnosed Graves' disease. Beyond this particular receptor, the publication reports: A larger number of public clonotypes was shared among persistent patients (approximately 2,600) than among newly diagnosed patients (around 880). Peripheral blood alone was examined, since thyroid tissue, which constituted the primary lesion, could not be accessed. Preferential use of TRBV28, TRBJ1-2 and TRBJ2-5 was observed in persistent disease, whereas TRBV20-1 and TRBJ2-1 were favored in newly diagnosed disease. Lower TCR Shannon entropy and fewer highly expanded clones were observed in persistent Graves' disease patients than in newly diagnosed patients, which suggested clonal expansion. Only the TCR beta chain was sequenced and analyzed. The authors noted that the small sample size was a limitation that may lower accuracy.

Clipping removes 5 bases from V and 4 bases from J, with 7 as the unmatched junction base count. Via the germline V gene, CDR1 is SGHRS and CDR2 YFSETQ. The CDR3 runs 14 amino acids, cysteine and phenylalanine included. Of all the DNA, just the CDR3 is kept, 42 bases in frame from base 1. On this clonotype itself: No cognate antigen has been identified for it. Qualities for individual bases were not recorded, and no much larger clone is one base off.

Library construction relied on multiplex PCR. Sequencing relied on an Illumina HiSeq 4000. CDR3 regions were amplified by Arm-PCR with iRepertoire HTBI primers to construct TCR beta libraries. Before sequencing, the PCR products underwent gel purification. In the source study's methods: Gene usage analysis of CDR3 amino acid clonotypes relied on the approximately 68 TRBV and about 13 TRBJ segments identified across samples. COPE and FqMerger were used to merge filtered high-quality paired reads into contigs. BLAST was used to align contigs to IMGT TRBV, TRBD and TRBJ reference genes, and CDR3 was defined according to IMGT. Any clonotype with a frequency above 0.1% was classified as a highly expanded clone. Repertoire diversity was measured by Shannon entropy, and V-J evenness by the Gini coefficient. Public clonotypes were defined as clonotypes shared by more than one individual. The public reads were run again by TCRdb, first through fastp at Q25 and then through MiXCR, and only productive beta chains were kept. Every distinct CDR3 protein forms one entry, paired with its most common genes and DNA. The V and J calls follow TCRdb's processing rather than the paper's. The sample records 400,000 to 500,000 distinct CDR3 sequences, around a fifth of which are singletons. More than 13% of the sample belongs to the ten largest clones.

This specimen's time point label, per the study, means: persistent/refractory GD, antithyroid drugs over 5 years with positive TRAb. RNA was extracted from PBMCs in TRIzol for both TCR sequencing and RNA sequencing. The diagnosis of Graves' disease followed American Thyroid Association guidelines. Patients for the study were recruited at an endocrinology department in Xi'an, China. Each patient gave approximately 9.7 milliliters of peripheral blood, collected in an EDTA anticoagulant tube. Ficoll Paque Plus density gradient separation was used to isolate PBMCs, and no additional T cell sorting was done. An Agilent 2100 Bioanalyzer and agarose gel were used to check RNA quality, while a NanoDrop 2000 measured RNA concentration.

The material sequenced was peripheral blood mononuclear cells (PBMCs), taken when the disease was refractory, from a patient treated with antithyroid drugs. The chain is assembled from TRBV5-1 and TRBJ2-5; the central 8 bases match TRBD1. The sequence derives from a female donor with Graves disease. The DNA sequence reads TGCGCCAGCAGGGGCGGACAGGGCTCAGAGACCCAGTACTTC. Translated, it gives CASRGGQGSETQYF.